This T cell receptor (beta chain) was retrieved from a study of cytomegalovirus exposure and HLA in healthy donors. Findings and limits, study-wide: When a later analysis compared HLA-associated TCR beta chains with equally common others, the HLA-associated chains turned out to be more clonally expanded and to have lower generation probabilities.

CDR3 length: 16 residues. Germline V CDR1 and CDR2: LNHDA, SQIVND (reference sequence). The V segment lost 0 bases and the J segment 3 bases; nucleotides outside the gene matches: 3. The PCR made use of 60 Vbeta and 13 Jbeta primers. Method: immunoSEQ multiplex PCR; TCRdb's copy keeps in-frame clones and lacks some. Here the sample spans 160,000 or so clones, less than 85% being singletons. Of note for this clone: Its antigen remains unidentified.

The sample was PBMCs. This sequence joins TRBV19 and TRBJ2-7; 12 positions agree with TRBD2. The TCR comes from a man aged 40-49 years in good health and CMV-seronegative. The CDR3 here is CASSIDGTSGFYEQYF. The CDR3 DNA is TGTGCCAGTAGTATAGATGGGACTAGCGGGTTCTACGAGCAGTACTTC.